This T cell receptor (beta chain) appears in the sequencing data of a study of blood T cell repertoires in COVID-19. Study details: Whether acute or convalescent, the COVID-19 samples came from the United States, Italy and Spain. The cDNA or gDNA used as material had been derived from T cells, B-cell-depleted T cells, or PBMCs.

In the source study's methods: Estimation of nucleated cell counts relied on the amplification of reference gene primers. Method: immunoSEQ multiplex PCR; TCRdb's copy keeps in-frame clones and lacks some. The V and J calls and clone size were taken over from that table, and D and trimming were inferred from the DNA. The sample contains some 70,000 clones, roughly 87% of which appear only once. CDR3 length: 15 amino acids. From germline, CDR1 is SGHKS and CDR2 YYEKEE (reference sequence). Trimming removed 0 bases from V and 5 bases from J; junction bases left unmatched: 0. Sequencing was performed on peripheral blood. The gene calls are TRBV5-5 and TRBJ2-2; 11 nucleotides align to TRBD2. The TCR comes from a man older than 75 with acute or convalescent COVID-19. The CDR3 here is CASSLGLAGTGELFF. The CDR3 bases are TGTGCCAGCAGCTTGGGACTAGCGGGGACCGGGGAGCTGTTTTTT. The complete variable domain, with remaining parts taken from reference TRBV5-5 and TRBJ2-2, reads DAGVTQSPTHLIKTRGQQVTLRCSPISGHKSVSWYQQVLGQGPQFIFQYYEKEERGRGNFPDRFSARQFPNYSSELNVNALLLGDSALYLCASSLGLAGTGELFFGEGSRLTVL.